This TCR beta chain was identified during a study of OX40 agonist ivuxolimab in advanced cancers. The length of the CDR3 is 14 residues. CDR1 and CDR2 from the germline V gene are MNHEY and SMNVEV (reference sequence). Trimming shortened V by 3 bases and J by 2 bases, and 8 bases separated the two germline ends. Sequencing used immunoSEQ multiplex PCR; TCRdb keeps in-frame clones, though not all of them. Counted here are over 55,000 clones, 80% to 85% occurring once; the ten biggest clones make up 5%. The sequences come from CD4+ or CD8+ T cells sorted from blood, collected in a trial of the OX40 agonist ivuxolimab. This receptor was identified in an adult with an advanced solid tumor such as melanoma, head and neck, liver or kidney cancer. The genes are TRBV27 and TRBJ2-1; D call uncertain. Here the CDR3 reads CASSLRVPYNEQFF. CDR3 nucleotide sequence: TGTGCCAGCAGTTTGCGAGTTCCCTACAATGAGCAGTTCTTC.